This T cell receptor (beta chain) was obtained from a study of T-cell reconstitution after alpha-beta-depleted transplantation in children. This clonotype has ten or more counts. The target antigen is unknown. This CDR3 spans 15 amino acids. The germline V and J ends were trimmed by 4 bases and 4 bases, with 14 bases remaining between them. Germline loops: CDR1 LNHDA, CDR2 SQIVND (reference sequence). Study conclusions and caveats: Where alpha-beta T cells came from about two months after transplant was reportedly several hundred expanded graft clones. Recipient T cells and thymic progenitors that survived were the source of the high TCRbeta diversity seen at day 60 in some patients.

The authors prepared the TCRbeta library with unique molecular identifiers. Using its own MiXCR run on the PCR reads, TCRdb lists one record per CDR3 protein. The data contain 580,000 or so distinct CDR3 sequences, under 25% of them singletons. The material was PBMCs, mostly from graft donor cells, obtained 360 days after TCRalphabeta/CD19-depleted stem cell transplant. The chain recombines TRBV19 with TRBJ2-1; possible D gene TRBD1, 6 bases. The source of this sequence is a boy in the first two years of life who had a stem cell transplant for acute myeloid leukemia, so the T cells may come from the graft donor. DNA for the CDR3: TGTGCCAGTAGTAGGGGGCAACCCAAATACAATGAGCAGTTCTTC. Translation gives CASSRGQPKYNEQFF.